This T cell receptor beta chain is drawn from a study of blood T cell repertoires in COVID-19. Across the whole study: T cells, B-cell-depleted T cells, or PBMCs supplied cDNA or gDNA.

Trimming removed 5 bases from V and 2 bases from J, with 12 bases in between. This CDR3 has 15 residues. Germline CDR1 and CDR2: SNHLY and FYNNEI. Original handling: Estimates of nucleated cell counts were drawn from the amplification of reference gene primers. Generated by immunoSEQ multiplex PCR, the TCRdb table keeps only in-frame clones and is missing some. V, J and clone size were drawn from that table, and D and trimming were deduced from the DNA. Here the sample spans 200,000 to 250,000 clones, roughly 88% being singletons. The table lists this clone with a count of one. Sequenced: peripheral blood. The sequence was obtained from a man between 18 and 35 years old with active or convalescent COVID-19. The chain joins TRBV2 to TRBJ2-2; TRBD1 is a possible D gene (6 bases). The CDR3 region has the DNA TGTGCCAGCAGTCAGGACAGCGGTAACACCGGGGAGCTGTTTTTT. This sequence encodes CASSQDSGNTGELFF. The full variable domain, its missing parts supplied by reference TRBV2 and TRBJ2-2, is EPEVTQTPSHQVTQMGQEVILRCVPISNHLYFYWYRQILGQKVEFLVSFYNNEISEKSEIFDDQFSVERPDGSNFTLKIRSTKLEDSAMYFCASSQDSGNTGELFFGEGSRLTVL.